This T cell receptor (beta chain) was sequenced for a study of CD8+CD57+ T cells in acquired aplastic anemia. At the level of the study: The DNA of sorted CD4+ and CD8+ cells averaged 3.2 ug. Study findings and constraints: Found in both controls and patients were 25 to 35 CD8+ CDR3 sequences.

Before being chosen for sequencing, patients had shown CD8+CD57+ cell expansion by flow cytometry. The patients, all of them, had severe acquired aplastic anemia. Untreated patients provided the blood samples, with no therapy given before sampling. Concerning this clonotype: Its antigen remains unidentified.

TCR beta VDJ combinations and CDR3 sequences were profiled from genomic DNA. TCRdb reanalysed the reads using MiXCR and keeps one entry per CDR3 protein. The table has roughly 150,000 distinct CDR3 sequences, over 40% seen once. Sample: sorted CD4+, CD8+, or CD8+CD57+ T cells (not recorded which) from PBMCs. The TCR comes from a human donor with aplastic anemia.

CDR3 nucleotide sequence: TGTGCCAGCAGTGCTATGGGGACAGGCAACACCGGGGAGCTGTTTTTT. It yields the protein CASSAMGTGNTGELFF. The chain carries TRBV2 and TRBJ2-2; 8 bases are a match to TRBD1. This CDR3 is 16 amino acids long. Germline lookup yields CDR1 SNHLY and CDR2 FYNNEI. V gave up 4 bases and J gave up 2 bases; unmatched junction bases: 6.